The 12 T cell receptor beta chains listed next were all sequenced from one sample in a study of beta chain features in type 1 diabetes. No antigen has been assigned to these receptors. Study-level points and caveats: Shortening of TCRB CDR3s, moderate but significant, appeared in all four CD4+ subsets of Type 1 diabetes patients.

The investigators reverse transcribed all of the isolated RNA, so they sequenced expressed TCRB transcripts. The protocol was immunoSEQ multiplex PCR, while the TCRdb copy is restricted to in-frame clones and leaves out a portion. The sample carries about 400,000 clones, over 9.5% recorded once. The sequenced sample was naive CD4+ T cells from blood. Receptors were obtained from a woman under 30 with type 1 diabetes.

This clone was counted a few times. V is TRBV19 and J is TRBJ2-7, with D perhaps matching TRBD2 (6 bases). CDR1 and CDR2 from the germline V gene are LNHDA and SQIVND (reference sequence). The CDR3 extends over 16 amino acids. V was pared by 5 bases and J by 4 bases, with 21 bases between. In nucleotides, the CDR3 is TGTGCCAGTAGTTCCGACGGGATCGGGAGACGTTACGAGCAGTACTTC. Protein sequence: CASSSDGIGRRYEQYF.

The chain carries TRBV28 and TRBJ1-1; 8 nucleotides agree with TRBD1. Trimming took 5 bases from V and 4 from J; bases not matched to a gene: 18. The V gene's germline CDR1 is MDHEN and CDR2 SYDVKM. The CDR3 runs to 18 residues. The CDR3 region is CASSRWTGKGGVGTEAFF. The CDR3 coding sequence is TGTGCCAGCAGTCGTTGGACAGGGAAGGGCGGGGTCGGCACTGAAGCTTTCTTT.

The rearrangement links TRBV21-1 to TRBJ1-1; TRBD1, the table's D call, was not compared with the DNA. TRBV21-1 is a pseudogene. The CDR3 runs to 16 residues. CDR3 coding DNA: TGTGCCAGCAGCAAAAGGGACAGGGGCTGGGTAACTGAAGCTTTCTTT. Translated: CASSKRDRGWVTEAFF.

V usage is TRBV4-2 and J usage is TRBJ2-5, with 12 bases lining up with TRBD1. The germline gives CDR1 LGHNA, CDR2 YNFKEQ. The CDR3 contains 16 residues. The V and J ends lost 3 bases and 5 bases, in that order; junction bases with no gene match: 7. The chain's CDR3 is CASSQPGQGALETQYF. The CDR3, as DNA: TGTGCCAGCAGCCAGCCGGGACAGGGGGCTTTGGAGACCCAGTACTTC.

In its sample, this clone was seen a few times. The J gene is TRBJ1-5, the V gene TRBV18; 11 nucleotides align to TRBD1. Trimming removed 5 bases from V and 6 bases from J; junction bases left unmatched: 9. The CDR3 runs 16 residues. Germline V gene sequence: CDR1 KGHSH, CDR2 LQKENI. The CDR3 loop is CASSLSGTGGGQPQHF. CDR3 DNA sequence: TGTGCCAGCTCATTGTCCGGGACAGGGGGTGGTCAGCCCCAGCATTTT.

The CDR3 sequence: CASSDLNDRTGAGYTF. The CDR3, as DNA: TGTGCCAGCAGCGATTTAAACGACAGGACAGGGGCTGGCTACACCTTC. This chain uses TRBV11-2 with TRBJ1-2, with TRBD1 matching over 9 bases. V gave up 5 bases and J gave up 7 bases; unmatched junction bases: 14. The CDR3 is 16 amino acids. The germline CDR1 and CDR2 sequences are SGHAT and FQNNGV. Looking up the rest from reference TRBV11-2 and TRBJ1-2 gives the full variable domain: EAGVAQSPRYKIIEKRQSVAFWCNPISGHATLYWYQQILGQGPKLLIQFQNNGVVDDSQLPKDRFSAERLKGVDSTLKIQPAKLEDSAVYLCASSDLNDRTGAGYTFGSGTRLTVV.

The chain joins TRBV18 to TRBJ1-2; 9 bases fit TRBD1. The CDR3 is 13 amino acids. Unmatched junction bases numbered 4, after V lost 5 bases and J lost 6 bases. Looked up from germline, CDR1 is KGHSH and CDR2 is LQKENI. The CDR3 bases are TGTGCCAGCTCAGGGGGACAGGGTGATGGCTACACCTTC. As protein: CASSGGQGDGYTF.

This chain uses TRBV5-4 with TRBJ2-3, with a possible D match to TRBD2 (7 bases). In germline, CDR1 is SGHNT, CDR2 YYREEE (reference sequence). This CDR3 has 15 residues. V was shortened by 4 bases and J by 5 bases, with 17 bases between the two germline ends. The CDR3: CASSPGGGAGDTQYF. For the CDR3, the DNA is TGTGCCAGCAGCCCAGGCGGGGGCGCGGGAGATACGCAGTATTTT.

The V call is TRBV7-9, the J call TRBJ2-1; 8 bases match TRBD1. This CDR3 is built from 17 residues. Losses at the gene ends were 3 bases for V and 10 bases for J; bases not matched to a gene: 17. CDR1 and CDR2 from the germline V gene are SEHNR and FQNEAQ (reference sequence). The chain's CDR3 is CASSFAAGQGLAEEQFF. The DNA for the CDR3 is TGTGCCAGCAGCTTTGCTGCAGGACAGGGCCTTGCAGAGGAGCAGTTCTTC.

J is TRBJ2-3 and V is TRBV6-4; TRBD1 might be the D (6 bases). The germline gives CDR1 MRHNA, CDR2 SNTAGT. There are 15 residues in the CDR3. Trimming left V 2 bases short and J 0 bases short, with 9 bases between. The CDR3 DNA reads TGTGCCAGCAGTGACGTGCAGGGGAGCACAGATACGCAGTATTTT. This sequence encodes CASSDVQGSTDTQYF.

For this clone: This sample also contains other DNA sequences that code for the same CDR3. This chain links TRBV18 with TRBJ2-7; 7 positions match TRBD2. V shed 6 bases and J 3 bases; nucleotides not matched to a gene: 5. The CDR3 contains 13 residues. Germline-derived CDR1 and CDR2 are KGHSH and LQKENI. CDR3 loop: CASSPGLDYEQYF. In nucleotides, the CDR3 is TGTGCCAGCTCTCCCGGACTAGACTACGAGCAGTACTTC.

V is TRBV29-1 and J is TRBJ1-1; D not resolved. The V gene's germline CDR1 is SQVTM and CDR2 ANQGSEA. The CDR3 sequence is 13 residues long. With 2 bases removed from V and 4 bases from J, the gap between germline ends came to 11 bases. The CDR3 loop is CSVEKGGGTEAFF. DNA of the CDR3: TGCAGCGTTGAAAAGGGAGGCGGCACTGAAGCTTTCTTT. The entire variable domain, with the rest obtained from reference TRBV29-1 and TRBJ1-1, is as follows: SAVISQKPSRDICQRGTSLTIQCQVDSQVTMMFWYRQQPGQSLTLIATANQGSEATYESGFVIDKFPISRPNLTFSTLTVSNMSPEDSSIYLCSVEKGGGTEAFFGQGTRLTVV.